The clone carrying this T cell receptor (beta chain) has a single count. This specimen belongs to a study of blood T cell repertoires in COVID-19. Overall study: Whether acute or convalescent, the COVID-19 samples came from the United States, Italy and Spain.

Germline assignment: CDR1 SGHKS and CDR2 YYEKEE (reference sequence). This CDR3 is 18 amino acids long. V gave up 0 bases and J gave up 3 bases; unmatched junction bases: 11. While infection was still active, Seattle patients were enrolled and then followed longitudinally. Here immunoSEQ multiplex PCR was the method, and the copy in TCRdb shows in-frame clones only, minus some. The data hold 330,000 or so clones, with about nine tenths observed a single time. Sequencing used peripheral blood. The chain employs TRBV5-5 and TRBJ1-5, with 8 bases lining up with TRBD1. The receptor comes from a man aged 25 to 40 with COVID-19, enrolled during active disease. The CDR3 DNA is TGTGCCAGCAGCTTGGAATTTACAGGGGGACCCTTCAATCAGCCCCAGCATTTT. This encodes CASSLEFTGGPFNQPQHF.